These 25 T cell receptor beta chains were sequenced from one sample in a study of blood T cell repertoires in COVID-19 (dated by TCRdb to about 2020). The protocol used for the library was the immunoSEQ multiplex PCR assay. TCRdb mirrors the immuneACCESS table, restricted to in-frame sequences. Some clones are absent from its copies; in checked studies, under half trace to an unresolved V gene, and the reason for the others is unknown. This sample comprises over 120,000 clones, roughly nine tenths of them detected only once. Of the sample, around 1.5% is held by the ten largest clones. The sequenced sample consisted of peripheral blood. The origin of the receptors is a human donor in a cohort sampled during active COVID-19.

The rearrangement joins TRBV12-3 or TRBV12-4 to TRBJ2-5, with 7 bases matching TRBD2. V shed 9 bases, J shed 9 bases, and the junction held 13 bases outside the gene matches. The CDR3 covers 13 residues. The CDR3 region is CASSYTVRGAQYF. The DNA of the CDR3 is TGTGCCAGTTCCTATACGGTACGGGGGGCCCAGTACTTC.

V is TRBV5-1 and J is TRBJ1-2; a weak D match, TRBD1 (6 bases). V was shortened by 4 bases and J by 6 bases, with 10 bases between the two germline ends. Germline lookup yields CDR1 SGHRS and CDR2 YFSETQ. There are 12 residues in the CDR3. The CDR3 DNA sequence: TGCGCCAGCAGCGCCACAGGGCATGGCTACACCTTC. It specifies CASSATGHGYTF.

The rearrangement links TRBV9 to TRBJ2-7, with 8 positions matching TRBD1. Germline CDR1 reads SGDLS; CDR2 reads YYNGEE. The CDR3 sequence is 15 residues long. The V and J ends lost 5 bases and 1 base, in that order; junction bases with no gene match: 8. CDR3 sequence (DNA): TGTGCCAGCAGTTTTGGGACAGGACCTTCCTACGAGCAGTACTTC. Translating gives CASSFGTGPSYEQYF.

The chain employs TRBV6-4 and TRBJ2-3, with 7 nucleotides matching TRBD1. CDR1 is MRHNA, CDR2 SNTAGT, per germline. The V segment lost 5 bases and the J segment 2 bases; nucleotides outside the gene matches: 4. The CDR3 is made up of 14 amino acids. The CDR3 loop reads CASSLGQPTDTQYF. The CDR3 nucleotides are TGTGCCAGCAGTCTGGGACAGCCCACAGATACGCAGTATTTT.

The gene calls are TRBV27 and TRBJ2-1; D is possibly TRBD1 (5 bases). The germline V gene has CDR1 MNHEY and CDR2 SMNVEV (reference sequence). The CDR3 has 13 residues. Trimming pared 2 bases from V and 6 bases from J, leaving 8 bases between. CDR3 bases: TGTGCCAGCAGTTTACTTGACAGCAATGAGCAGTTCTTC. Its protein is CASSLLDSNEQFF.

The J gene is TRBJ1-1, the V gene TRBV2; D is ambiguous. The CDR3 has 14 amino acids. Trimming took 6 bases from V and 5 from J, leaving 16 bases between them. CDR1 is SNHLY, CDR2 FYNNEI, per germline. The CDR3 loop is CASSNLGGETEAFF. In nucleotides, the CDR3 is TGTGCCAGCAGCAACCTCGGCGGTGAGACTGAAGCTTTCTTT.

This clone has only one observation. The chain is built from TRBV7-2 and TRBJ1-2, with TRBD1 identical over 9 bases. Germline CDR1 SGHTA, CDR2 FQGNSA. With V trimmed by 2 bases and J by 2 bases, 15 bases remained unmatched. The CDR3 runs 19 residues. DNA of the CDR3: TGTGCCAGCAGCTTAAGGCTTTACTACGACAGGGGGGAGAACTATGGCTACACCTTC. Protein sequence: CASSLRLYYDRGENYGYTF.

The rearrangement uses TRBV5-1 and TRBJ2-1; TRBD1 agrees at 8 bases. Germline CDR1 and CDR2: SGHRS and YFSETQ. This CDR3 contains 15 residues. V lost 1 base, J lost 6 bases, and 6 bases stayed unmatched. The CDR3 DNA follows: TGCGCCAGCAGCTTGTTTCCGGGACAGGCCAATGAGCAGTTCTTC. It encodes CASSLFPGQANEQFF.

There are a few counts of this clone. The chain combines TRBV30 with TRBJ1-1; unclear D gene. The CDR3 extends over 12 amino acids. Germline values: CDR1 GTSNPN, CDR2 SVGIG (reference sequence). Trimming removed 4 bases at V and 1 base at J, with 7 bases between. The CDR3 DNA sequence: TGTGCCTGGAATCGGGGGAACACTGAAGCTTTCTTT. Translating gives CAWNRGNTEAFF. Based on the CDR3 plus reference TRBV30 and TRBJ1-1, the full variable domain is SQTIHQWPATLVQPVGSPLSLECTVEGTSNPNLYWYRQAAGRGLQLLFYSVGIGQISSEVPQNLSASRPQDRQFILSSKKLLLSDSGFYLCAWNRGNTEAFFGQGTRLTVV.

This clone was counted a single time. The V call is TRBV5-6, the J call TRBJ1-2; the match to TRBD1 covers 7 bases. Germline V gives CDR1 SGHDT, CDR2 YYEEEE. CDR3 length: 14 amino acids. The V and J ends lost 4 bases and 7 bases, in that order; junction bases with no gene match: 10. The CDR3: CASSIRQGRFGYTF. Written as DNA, the CDR3 is TGTGCCAGCAGCATTCGACAGGGACGTTTTGGCTACACCTTC.

The genes are TRBV7-9 and TRBJ2-1; D is ambiguous. The V end was cut by 6 bases, the J end by 6 bases, with 6 bases between. Germline V lookup: CDR1 SEHNR, CDR2 FQNEAQ (reference sequence). The CDR3 sequence is 11 residues long. Here the CDR3 DNA reads TGTGCCAGCAGTCCGGGCAATGAGCAGTTCTTC. It is translated as CASSPGNEQFF.

The genes are TRBV7-9 and TRBJ2-7; TRBD1 agrees at 8 bases. Germline V gene data show CDR1 as SEHNR and CDR2 as FQNEAQ (reference sequence). The CDR3 is made up of 14 amino acids. V trimming: 5 bases; J trimming: 5 bases; junction bases outside the gene matches: 8. CDR3 nucleotide sequence: TGTGCCAGCAGCGCCCGGGACAGGTTTAACGAGCAGTACTTC. Its protein is CASSARDRFNEQYF.

The V gene is TRBV5-1, the J gene TRBJ1-2, with D perhaps TRBD1 (6 bases). The CDR3 is made up of 14 amino acids. CDR1 and CDR2 from the germline V gene are SGHRS and YFSETQ. Trimming removed 0 bases from V and 5 bases from J, with 11 bases in between. The CDR3 bases are TGCGCCAGCAGCTTGGAGGGGGACGGTTATGGCTACACCTTC. Amino acid sequence: CASSLEGDGYGYTF.

The CDR3 sequence: CASSIPGDSNQPQHF. CDR3 nucleotide sequence: TGTGCCAGTAGTATTCCCGGGGATAGCAATCAGCCCCAGCATTTT. The chain recombines TRBV19 with TRBJ1-5; no reliable D call. Germline CDR1 is LNHDA and CDR2 is SQIVND (reference sequence). This CDR3 comprises 15 residues. Trimming removed 3 bases from V and 0 bases from J, with 9 bases in between.

V gene TRBV3-1 (or the pseudogene TRBV3-2) combines with J gene TRBJ2-7; TRBD2 agrees at 8 bases. The CDR3 runs 16 residues. J lost 6 bases, V lost 3 bases, and 13 bases had no gene match. In germline, CDR1 is LGHDT, CDR2 YNNKEL (reference sequence). The CDR3 is CASSHAPVAGSGEQYF. The CDR3 bases are TGTGCCAGCAGCCATGCTCCAGTAGCGGGGAGCGGCGAGCAGTACTTC.

The chain has TRBV7-8 and TRBJ1-6, with D uncertain. Looked up from germline, CDR1 is SGHVS and CDR2 is FQNEAQ. This CDR3 contains 14 residues. Trimming took 4 bases from V and 3 from J, leaving 7 bases between them. CDR3 sequence reads: CASSSRNYNSPLHF. CDR3 sequence (DNA): TGTGCCAGCAGCTCCAGAAACTATAATTCACCCCTCCACTTT. Drawing the rest from reference TRBV7-8 and TRBJ1-6, the complete variable domain is GAGVSQSPRYKVAKRGQDVALRCDPISGHVSLFWYQQALGQGPEFLTYFQNEAQLDKSGLPSDRFFAERPEGSVSTLKIQRTQQEDSAVYLCASSSRNYNSPLHFGNGTRLTVT.

Points on this clone: This same CDR3 is encoded by further DNA sequences in the sample. This chain joins TRBV6-4 and TRBJ2-3; possible D gene TRBD2, 6 bases. The CDR3 sequence is 13 residues long. V was shortened by 4 bases and J by 1 base, with 6 bases between the two germline ends. The germline CDR1 and CDR2 sequences are MRHNA and SNTAGT. The CDR3 here is CASSAGGTDTQYF. CDR3 nucleotide sequence: TGTGCCAGCAGTGCGGGGGGCACAGATACGCAGTATTTT.

The V call is TRBV25-1, the J call TRBJ2-7; 8 bases line up with TRBD1. The CDR3 sequence is 14 residues long. V lost 2 bases and J lost 2; bases outside the gene matches: 2. Germline V lookup: CDR1 MGHDK, CDR2 SYGVNS. CDR3 in amino acids: CASSEGDRTYEQYF. In DNA, the CDR3 is TGTGCCAGCAGTGAAGGGGACAGGACCTACGAGCAGTACTTC.

The CDR3 DNA follows: TGTGCCAGCAGCCCCTTCGCGGAGAGTCCTAGCACAGATACGCAGTATTTT. The encoded protein is CASSPFAESPSTDTQYF. This chain connects TRBV5-4 to TRBJ2-3; D gene ambiguous. V lost 4 bases and J 0 bases, leaving 18 bases between the germline ends. Germline V gives CDR1 SGHNT, CDR2 YYREEE (reference sequence). This CDR3 region has 17 residues. Together with reference TRBV5-4 and TRBJ2-3, the CDR3 gives the full variable domain: ETGVTQSPTHLIKTRGQQVTLRCSSQSGHNTVSWYQQALGQGPQFIFQYYREEENGRGNFPPRFSGLQFPNYSSELNVNALELDDSALYLCASSPFAESPSTDTQYFGPGTRLTVL.

The table lists this clone with a few counts. This chain uses TRBV18 with TRBJ1-5; no clear D gene. Trimming removed 6 bases at V and 5 bases at J, with 5 bases between. Germline V gives CDR1 KGHSH, CDR2 LQKENI. The CDR3 has 11 residues. The CDR3 sequence: CASSLDQPQHF. For the CDR3, the DNA is TGTGCCAGCTCCCTCGATCAGCCCCAGCATTTT.

This chain joins TRBV19 and TRBJ1-5; D gene ambiguous. The CDR3 is 12 residues long. The V and J ends lost 5 bases and 7 bases respectively, with 9 bases between them. Germline CDR1 and CDR2: LNHDA and SQIVND (reference sequence). The CDR3 spells CASSPRLQPQHF. The CDR3 region has the DNA TGTGCCAGTAGTCCCCGCCTACAGCCCCAGCATTTT.

DNA of the CDR3: TGCGCCAGCAGTGACGCGGGCACCTACAATGAGCAGTTCTTC. Protein product: CASSDAGTYNEQFF. The chain carries TRBV10-1 and TRBJ2-1; TRBD2 might be the D (5 bases). V dropped 3 bases and J dropped 2 bases, with 8 bases sitting between them. Germline values: CDR1 WNHNN, CDR2 SYGVQD (reference sequence). The CDR3 sequence is 14 residues long.

In its sample, this clone was seen a few times. V usage is TRBV7-2 and J usage is TRBJ1-6; D unclear. Trimming removed 4 bases from V and 8 bases from J, with 12 bases in between. This CDR3 has 14 residues. CDR1 is SGHTA and CDR2 is FQGNSA in the germline V gene. CDR3 sequence (DNA): TGTGCCAGCAGCTCGAGGTCAGCATATTCACCCCTCCACTTT. Its protein is CASSSRSAYSPLHF. The full variable domain, rest sourced from reference TRBV7-2 and TRBJ1-6, is GAGVSQSPSNKVTEKGKDVELRCDPISGHTALYWYRQSLGQGLEFLIYFQGNSAPDKSGLPSDRFSAERTGGSVSTLTIQRTQQEDSAVYLCASSSRSAYSPLHFGNGTRLTVT.

The chain uses TRBV3-1 (or the pseudogene TRBV3-2) and TRBJ1-1; D not resolved. Germline CDR1 reads LGHDT; CDR2 reads YNNKEL (reference sequence). The germline V and J ends were trimmed by 11 bases and 1 base, with 17 bases remaining between them. CDR3 length equals 14 residues. This chain's CDR3 is CALIVGRRNTEAFF. CDR3 bases: TGTGCCCTTATTGTGGGCAGGCGGAACACTGAAGCTTTCTTT.

The gene calls are TRBV6-5 and TRBJ1-2; D ambiguous. There are 13 residues in the CDR3. The V gene lost 5 bases and the J gene lost 7 bases, with 14 bases spanning the gap. Per the germline V gene, CDR1 is MNHEY and CDR2 is SVGAGI. CDR3 in DNA: TGTGCCAGCAGTCCCCCCGGGGATCTTGGCTACACCTTC. It translates to CASSPPGDLGYTF.